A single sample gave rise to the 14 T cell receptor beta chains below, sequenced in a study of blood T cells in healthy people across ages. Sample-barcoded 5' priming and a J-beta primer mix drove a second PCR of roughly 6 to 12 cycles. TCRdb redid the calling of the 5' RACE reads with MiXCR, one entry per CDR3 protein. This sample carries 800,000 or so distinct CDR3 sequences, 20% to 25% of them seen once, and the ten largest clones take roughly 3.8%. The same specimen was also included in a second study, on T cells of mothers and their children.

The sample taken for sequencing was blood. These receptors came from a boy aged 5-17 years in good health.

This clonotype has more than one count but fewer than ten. The CDR3 DNA is TGTGCCAGCAGCTTATGGGCCACCCGGCAAGAGACCCAGTACTTC. As protein: CASSLWATRQETQYF. The chain links TRBV7-8 to TRBJ2-5; D remains ambiguous. The germline V gene encodes CDR1 SGHVS and CDR2 FQNEAQ. CDR3 size: 15 residues. Deletions cut 2 bases from V and 2 bases from J, with 12 bases between.

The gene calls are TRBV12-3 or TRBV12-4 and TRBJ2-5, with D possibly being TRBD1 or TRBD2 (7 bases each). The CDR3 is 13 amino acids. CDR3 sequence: CATGEGRKKTQYF. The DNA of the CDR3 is TGTGCTACAGGGGAGGGAAGGAAGAAGACCCAGTACTTC.

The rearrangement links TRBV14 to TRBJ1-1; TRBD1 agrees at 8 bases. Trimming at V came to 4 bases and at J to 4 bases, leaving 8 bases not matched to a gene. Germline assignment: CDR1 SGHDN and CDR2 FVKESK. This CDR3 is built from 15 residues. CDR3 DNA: TGTGCCAGCAGCCCGAGGACAGGGTGGGCCACTGAAGCTTTCTTT. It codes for CASSPRTGWATEAFF.

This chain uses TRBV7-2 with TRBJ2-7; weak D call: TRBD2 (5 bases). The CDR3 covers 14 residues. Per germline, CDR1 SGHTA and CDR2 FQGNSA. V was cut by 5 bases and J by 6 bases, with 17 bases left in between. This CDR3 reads CASSTWTWQGEQYF. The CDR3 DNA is TGTGCCAGCAGCACATGGACTTGGCAAGGCGAGCAGTACTTC.

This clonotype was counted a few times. The CDR3 DNA is TGCGCCAGCAGCCAAGATCTCGGGGGGAGCACAGATACGCAGTATTTT. Translating it yields CASSQDLGGSTDTQYF. The V call is TRBV4-3, the J call TRBJ2-3; 7 nucleotides match TRBD2. The CDR3 spans 16 residues. Trimming took 0 bases from V and 0 from J; bases not matched to a gene: 3. In germline, CDR1 is LGHNA, CDR2 YSLEER.

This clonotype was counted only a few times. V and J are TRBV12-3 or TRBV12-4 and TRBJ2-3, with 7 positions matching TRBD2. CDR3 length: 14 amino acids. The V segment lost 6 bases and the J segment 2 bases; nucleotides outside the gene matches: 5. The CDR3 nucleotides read TGTGCCAGCAGCCCAGCGGGACTCACAGATACGCAGTATTTT. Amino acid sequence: CASSPAGLTDTQYF.

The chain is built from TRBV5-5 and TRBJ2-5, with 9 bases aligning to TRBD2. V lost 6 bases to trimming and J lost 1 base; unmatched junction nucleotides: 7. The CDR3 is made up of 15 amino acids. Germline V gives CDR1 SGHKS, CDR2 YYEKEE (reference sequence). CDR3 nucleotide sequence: TGTGCCAGCATCCTTCTAGCGGGAACCCAAGAGACCCAGTACTTC. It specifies CASILLAGTQETQYF.

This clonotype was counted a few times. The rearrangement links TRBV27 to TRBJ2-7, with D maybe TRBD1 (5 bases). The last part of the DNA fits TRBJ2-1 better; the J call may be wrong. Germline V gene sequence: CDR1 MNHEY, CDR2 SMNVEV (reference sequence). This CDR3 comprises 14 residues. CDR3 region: CASSLSQAYNEQFF. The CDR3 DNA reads TGTGCCAGCAGTTTATCACAGGCCTACAATGAGCAGTTCTTC.

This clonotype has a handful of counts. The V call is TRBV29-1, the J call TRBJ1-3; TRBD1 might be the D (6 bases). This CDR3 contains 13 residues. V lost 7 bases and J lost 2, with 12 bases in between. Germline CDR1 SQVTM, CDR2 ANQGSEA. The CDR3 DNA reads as TGCAGCGCCCGGACAGATGCTGGAAACACCATATATTTT. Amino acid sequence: CSARTDAGNTIYF.

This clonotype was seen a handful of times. CDR3 sequence (DNA): TGTGCCAGCAGTGTCCCCCGACAGGGGCCGGGAGGGGCCAACGTCCTGACTTTC. It codes for CASSVPRQGPGGANVLTF. V is TRBV28 and J is TRBJ2-6, with 8 bases aligning to TRBD1. Germline V gene data show CDR1 as MDHEN and CDR2 as SYDVKM. The V and J ends lost 5 bases and 4 bases, in that order; junction bases with no gene match: 13. CDR3 length: 18 residues.

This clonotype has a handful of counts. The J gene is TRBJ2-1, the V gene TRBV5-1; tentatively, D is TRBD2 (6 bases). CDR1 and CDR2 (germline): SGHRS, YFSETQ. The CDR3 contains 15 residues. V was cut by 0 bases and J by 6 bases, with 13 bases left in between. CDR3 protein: CASSLGRSGVNEQFF. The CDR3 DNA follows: TGCGCCAGCAGCTTGGGTCGTTCGGGGGTCAATGAGCAGTTCTTC. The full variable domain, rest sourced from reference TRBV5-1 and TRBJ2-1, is KAGVTQTPRYLIKTRGQQVTLSCSPISGHRSVSWYQQTPGQGLQFLFEYFSETQRNKGNFPGRFSGRQFSNSRSEMNVSTLELGDSALYLCASSLGRSGVNEQFFGPGTRLTVL.

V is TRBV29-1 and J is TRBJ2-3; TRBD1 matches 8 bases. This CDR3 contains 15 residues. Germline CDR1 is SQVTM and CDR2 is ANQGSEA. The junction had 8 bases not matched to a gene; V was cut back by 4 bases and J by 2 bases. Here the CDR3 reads CSVAGDRGPTDTQYF. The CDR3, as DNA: TGCAGCGTTGCGGGTGACAGGGGTCCCACAGATACGCAGTATTTT.

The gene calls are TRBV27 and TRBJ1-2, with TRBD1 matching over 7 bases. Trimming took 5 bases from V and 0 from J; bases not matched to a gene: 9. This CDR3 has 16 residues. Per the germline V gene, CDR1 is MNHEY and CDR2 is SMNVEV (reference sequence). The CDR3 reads CASSPRDSLANYGYTF. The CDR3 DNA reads TGTGCCAGCAGTCCCCGGGACAGTCTAGCTAACTATGGCTACACCTTC.

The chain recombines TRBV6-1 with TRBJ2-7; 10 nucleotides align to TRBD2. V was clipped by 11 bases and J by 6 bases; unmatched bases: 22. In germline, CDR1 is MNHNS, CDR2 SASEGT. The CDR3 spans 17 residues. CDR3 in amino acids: CAVTNRPRASGSFEQYF. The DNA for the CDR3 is TGTGCCGTCACCAACAGACCTAGGGCTAGCGGGAGTTTCGAGCAGTACTTC.